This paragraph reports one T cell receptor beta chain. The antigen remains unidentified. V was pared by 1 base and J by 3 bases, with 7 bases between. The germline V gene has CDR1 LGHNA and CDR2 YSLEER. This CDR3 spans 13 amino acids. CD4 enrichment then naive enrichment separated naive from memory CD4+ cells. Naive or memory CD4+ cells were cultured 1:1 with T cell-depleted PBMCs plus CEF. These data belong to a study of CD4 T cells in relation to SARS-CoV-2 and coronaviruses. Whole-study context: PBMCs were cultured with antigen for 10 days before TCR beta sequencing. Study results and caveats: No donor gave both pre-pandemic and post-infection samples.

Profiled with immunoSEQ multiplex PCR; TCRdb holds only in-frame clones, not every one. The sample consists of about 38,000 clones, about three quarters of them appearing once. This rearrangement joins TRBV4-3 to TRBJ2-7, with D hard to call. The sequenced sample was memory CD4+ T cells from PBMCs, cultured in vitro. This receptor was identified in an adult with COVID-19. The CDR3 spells CASSQGWGYEQYF. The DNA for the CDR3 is TGCGCCAGCAGCCAAGGGTGGGGCTACGAGCAGTACTTC.